This T cell receptor (beta chain) stems from a study of blood T cells in healthy people across ages. A J-beta primer mix and a sample-barcoded 5' primer were used in a second PCR of roughly 6 to 11 cycles. No fewer than 2.5 million CDR3-containing paired-end reads came from each sample. TCRdb reprocessed the 5' RACE reads with MiXCR, giving one entry per CDR3 protein. This repertoire shows around 790,000 distinct CDR3 sequences, 44% found once; its top ten account for about a fifth. Roughly 9 milliliters of peripheral blood were drawn from each donor. The study isolated at least 7 million PBMCs from each sample. CDR3 length: 13 residues. Trimming left V 0 bases short and J 7 bases short, with 9 bases between. From germline, CDR1 is DFQATT and CDR2 SNEGSKA (reference sequence).

The specimen was blood. The chain is built from TRBV20-1 and TRBJ1-4, with D maybe TRBD1 (5 bases). The TCR sequence derives from a man in his sixties in good health. The CDR3 DNA follows: TGCAGTGCTAGAGATCAAAGGGGTGAAAAACTGTTTTTT. Translated: CSARDQRGEKLFF.